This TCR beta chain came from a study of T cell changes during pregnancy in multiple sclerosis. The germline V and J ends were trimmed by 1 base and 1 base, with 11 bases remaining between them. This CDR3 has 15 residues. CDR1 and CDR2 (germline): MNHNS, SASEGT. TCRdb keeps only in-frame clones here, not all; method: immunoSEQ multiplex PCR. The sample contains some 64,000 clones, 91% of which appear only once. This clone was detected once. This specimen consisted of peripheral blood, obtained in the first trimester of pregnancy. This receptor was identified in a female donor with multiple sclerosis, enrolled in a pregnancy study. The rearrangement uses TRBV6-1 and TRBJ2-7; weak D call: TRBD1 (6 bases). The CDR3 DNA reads TGTGCCAGCAGTGAAGGGCCGGGACAATCCTACGAGCAGTACTTC. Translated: CASSEGPGQSYEQYF.